In this sample, the clone carrying this T cell receptor beta chain turned up many times. Its antigen is still unknown. These data belong to a study of T-cell reconstitution after alpha-beta-depleted transplantation in children. From germline, CDR1 is ENHRY and CDR2 SYGVKD. CDR3 length: 17 amino acids. Trimming removed 3 bases at V and 0 bases at J, with 15 bases between. Unique molecular identifiers were used to barcode this TCRbeta library. TCRdb processed the PCR reads anew with MiXCR; each CDR3 protein has one entry. The sample has around 200,000 distinct CDR3 sequences; about a tenth are singletons. Study-level results: The origin of high day-60 TCRbeta diversity in some patients lay in surviving recipient T cells and thymic progenitors. It was reported that alpha-beta T cells came from several hundred expanded graft clones (about two months after transplant).

The receptor's source is a child less than two years old with acute myeloid leukemia, due to receive a stem cell transplant. V gene TRBV10-3 combines with J gene TRBJ2-1; D not resolved. The input for sequencing was PBMCs, taken before TCRalphabeta/CD19-depleted stem cell transplant. DNA for the CDR3: TGTGCCATCAGTGATCACGACTGGACGAGCTCCTACAATGAGCAGTTCTTC. It codes for CAISDHDWTSSYNEQFF.